This T cell receptor beta chain originates from a study of early T cells in non-severe SARS-CoV-2 infection. Unique molecular identifiers were attached to individual cDNA molecules. TCRdb reanalysed the 5' RACE reads using MiXCR and keeps one entry per CDR3 protein. Of about 72,000 distinct CDR3 sequences in the sample, roughly 9.1% are singletons; the top ten hold under 10%. CDR3 size: 16 residues. The ends were cut back, 6 bases at V and 4 bases at J, with 18 bases in the middle. Germline CDR1 reads MNHEY; CDR2 reads SVGAGI. The sample in question was whole blood, obtained at baseline. The receptor was isolated from an adult who was a healthcare worker with PCR-confirmed SARS-CoV-2 infection or an uninfected control (not recorded which). This rearrangement joins TRBV6-5 to TRBJ2-2; D is perhaps TRBD1 or TRBD2 (6 bases each). The CDR3: CASSRFGGSSTGELFF. CDR3 sequence (DNA): TGTGCCAGCAGCCGCTTCGGGGGCTCGAGCACCGGGGAGCTGTTTTTT.